This T cell receptor (beta chain) was captured by sequencing in a study of T cell repertoires in cytomegalovirus infection. Germline values: CDR1 SEHNR, CDR2 FQNEAQ (reference sequence). Trimming cost V 5 bases and J 8 bases; bases outside gene matches: 8. The CDR3 consists of 15 residues. TCRdb used MiXCR to reprocess the reads, holding one entry per CDR3 protein. The sample has 370,000 or so distinct CDR3 sequences, roughly 34% seen once. As to this clonotype: Its antigen is not known.

The chain joins TRBV7-9 to TRBJ2-3, with TRBD1 identical over 12 bases. This receptor was obtained from a human donor in good health (CMV status not recorded). Some clones in this sample may be carry-over from other donors' samples. The sample was cultured PBMCs, taken from culture after CMV antigen stimulation. CDR3 coding DNA: TGTGCCAGCAGCCACGGGACAGGGGGCGGAGGTACGCAGTATTTT. Translating it yields CASSHGTGGGGTQYF.